The source of this TCR beta chain is a study of blood T cell repertoires in COVID-19. Study as a whole: There were acute and convalescent COVID-19 samples, and they came from the United States, Italy and Spain. T cells, B-cell-depleted T cells, or PBMCs supplied cDNA or gDNA.

The CDR3 has 19 amino acids. V was pared by 3 bases and J by 5 bases, with 31 bases between. CDR1 and CDR2 (germline): DFQATT, SNEGSKA (reference sequence). Only in-frame clones appear in the TCRdb table, and some are missing; sequencing was by immunoSEQ multiplex PCR. The data hold fewer than 300,000 clones, with about 89% observed a single time. Seattle's enrolled individuals joined amid active infection and were then monitored longitudinally. The chain employs TRBV20-1 and TRBJ1-2; possible D gene TRBD1, 6 bases. This sequence originates from a woman aged 25 to 39 with COVID-19, enrolled during active disease. The sequencing sample was made of peripheral blood. CDR3 coding DNA: TGCAGTGCTAGTAAAGGGGATAGGCAGGGACAACTGTTGGGGTATGGCTACACCTTC. Protein product: CSASKGDRQGQLLGYGYTF.